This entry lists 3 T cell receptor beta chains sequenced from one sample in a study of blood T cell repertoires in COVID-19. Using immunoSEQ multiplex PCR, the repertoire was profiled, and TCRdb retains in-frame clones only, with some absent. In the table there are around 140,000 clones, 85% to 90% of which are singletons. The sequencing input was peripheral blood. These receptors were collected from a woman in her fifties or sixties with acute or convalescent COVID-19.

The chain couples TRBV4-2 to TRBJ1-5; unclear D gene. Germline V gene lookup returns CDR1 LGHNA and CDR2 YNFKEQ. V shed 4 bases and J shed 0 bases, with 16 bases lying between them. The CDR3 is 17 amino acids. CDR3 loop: CASSPWVQAYSNQPQHF. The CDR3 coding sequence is TGTGCCAGCAGCCCCTGGGTGCAGGCCTATAGCAATCAGCCCCAGCATTTT.

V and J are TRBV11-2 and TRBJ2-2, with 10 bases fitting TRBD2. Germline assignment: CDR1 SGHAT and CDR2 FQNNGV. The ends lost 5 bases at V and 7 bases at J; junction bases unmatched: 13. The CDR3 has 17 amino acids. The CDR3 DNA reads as TGTGCCAGCAGCGACCGGGAGGCTAGCGGGGGAGGCGGGGAGCTGTTTTTT. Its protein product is CASSDREASGGGGELFF.

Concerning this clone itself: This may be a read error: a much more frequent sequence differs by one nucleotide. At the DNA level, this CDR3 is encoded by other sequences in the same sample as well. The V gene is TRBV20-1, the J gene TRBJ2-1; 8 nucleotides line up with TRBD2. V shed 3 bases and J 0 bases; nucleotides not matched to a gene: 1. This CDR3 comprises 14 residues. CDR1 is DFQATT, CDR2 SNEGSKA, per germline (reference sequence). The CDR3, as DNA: TGCAGTGCTAGTAGCGGGATCTCCTACAATGAGCAGTTCTTC. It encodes CSASSGISYNEQFF.